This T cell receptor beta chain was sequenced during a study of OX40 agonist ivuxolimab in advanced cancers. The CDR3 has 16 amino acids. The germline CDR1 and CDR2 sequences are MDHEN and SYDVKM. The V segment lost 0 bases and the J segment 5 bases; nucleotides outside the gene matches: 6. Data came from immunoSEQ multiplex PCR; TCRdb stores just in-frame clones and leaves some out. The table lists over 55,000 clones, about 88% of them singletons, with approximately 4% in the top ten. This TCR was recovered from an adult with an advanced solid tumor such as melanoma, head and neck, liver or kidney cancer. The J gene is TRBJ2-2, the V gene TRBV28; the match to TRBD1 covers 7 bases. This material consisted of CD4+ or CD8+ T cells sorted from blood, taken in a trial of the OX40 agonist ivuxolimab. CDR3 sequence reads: CASSLWVGGNTGELFF. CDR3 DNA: TGTGCCAGCAGTTTATGGGTAGGGGGCAATACCGGGGAGCTGTTTTTT.